The entry below describes one TCR beta chain. The source of the sample is a study of CD4 and CD8 cells across lung adenocarcinoma regions. Germline lookup yields CDR1 MNHNS and CDR2 SASEGT. The CDR3 contains 17 residues. Trimming took 4 bases from V and 6 from J, leaving 23 bases between them. Using its own MiXCR run on the PCR reads, TCRdb lists one record per CDR3 protein. This sample has fewer than 30,000 distinct CDR3 sequences, with 53% found just once. The gene calls are TRBV6-1 and TRBJ2-3; D is tentatively TRBD1 or TRBD2 (7 bases each). Specimen: CD8+ T cells from the center of a lung tumor. This TCR derives from a male donor with lung adenocarcinoma. The CD4 and CD8 labels of this study may be unreliable. CDR3 protein: CASSAGRGHRFEDTQYF. CDR3 nucleotides: TGTGCCAGCAGTGCGGGGAGGGGGCACCGCTTCGAGGATACGCAGTATTTT.